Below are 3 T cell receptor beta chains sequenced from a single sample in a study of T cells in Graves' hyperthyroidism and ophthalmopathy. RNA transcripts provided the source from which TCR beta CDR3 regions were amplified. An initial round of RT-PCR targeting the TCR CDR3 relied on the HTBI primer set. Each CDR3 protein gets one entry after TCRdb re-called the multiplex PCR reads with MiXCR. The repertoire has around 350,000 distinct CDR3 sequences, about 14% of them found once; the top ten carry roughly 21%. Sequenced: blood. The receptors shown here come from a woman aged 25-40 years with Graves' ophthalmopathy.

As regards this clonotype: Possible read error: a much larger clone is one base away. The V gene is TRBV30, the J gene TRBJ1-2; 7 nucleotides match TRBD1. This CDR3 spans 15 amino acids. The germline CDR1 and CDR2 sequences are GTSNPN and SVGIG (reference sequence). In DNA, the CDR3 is TGTGCCTGGAGTCGGCGACAGGGTCCTAACTATGACTACACCTTC. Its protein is CAWSRRQGPNYDYTF. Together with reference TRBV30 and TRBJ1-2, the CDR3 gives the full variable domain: SQTIHQWPATLVQPVGSPLSLECTVEGTSNPNLYWYRQAAGRGLQLLFYSVGIGQISSEVPQNLSASRPQDRQFILSSKKLLLSDSGFYLCAWSRRQGPNYDYTFGSGTRLTVV.

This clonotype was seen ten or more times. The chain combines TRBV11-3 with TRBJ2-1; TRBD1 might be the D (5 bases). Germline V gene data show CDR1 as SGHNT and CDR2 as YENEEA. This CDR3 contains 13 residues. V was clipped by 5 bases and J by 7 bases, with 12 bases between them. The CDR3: CASSRTGRNEQFF. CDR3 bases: TGTGCCAGCAGCCGAACAGGCCGTAATGAGCAGTTCTTC.

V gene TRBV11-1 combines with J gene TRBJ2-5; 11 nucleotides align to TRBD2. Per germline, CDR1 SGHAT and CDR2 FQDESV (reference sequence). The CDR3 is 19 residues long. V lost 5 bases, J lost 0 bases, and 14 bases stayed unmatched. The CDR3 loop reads CASSTGTSGSKVYQETQYF. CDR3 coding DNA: TGTGCCAGCAGCACCGGGACTAGCGGATCAAAAGTCTACCAAGAGACCCAGTACTTC.